A selection of T cell receptor beta chains follows, all from one sample in a study of blood T cell repertoires in COVID-19. Here immunoSEQ multiplex PCR was the method, and the copy in TCRdb shows in-frame clones only, minus some. Of about 280,000 clones in the sample, roughly 87% were seen once. Specimen: PBMCs or T cells enriched from blood (not recorded which). These receptor sequences come from a woman aged 40 to 50 who had recovered from COVID-19. CDR3s include the opening cysteine and the closing phenylalanine or tryptophan. Clone size appears in some rows only: once, few, many, or a class for an expanded clone.

cdr3_aa clone_size v_call
CASSVRLAWAYEQYF . TRBV27
CSVETDRGSGELFF few TRBV29-1
CASSFVAGPSTDTQYF . TRBV7-2
CASSQEGLAGYTGELFF . TRBV14
CSVGQTYTGELFF few TRBV29-1
CATSDLSTSGQETQYF . TRBV24-1
CASSEQGQGELFF . TRBV25-1
CASSLVTPNRAEQYF . TRBV7-8
CASSQRDRGRDTIYF . TRBV11-2
CASSLEGTSGATQYF . TRBV11-2
CASSGQINYGYTF . TRBV19
CASSGIRTGGGNTEAFF . TRBV19
CAISELTGGAGTEAFF . TRBV10-3
CASSLVSGGVTGELFF . TRBV7-7
CASSREGGFTDTQYF once TRBV3-1/TRBV3-2
CASSANRGRGETQYF . TRBV7-2
CASSYGGLAGGATGELFF . TRBV6-2/TRBV6-3
CASSIVRGSNQPQHF . TRBV19
CASSIAVGAYGYTF . TRBV19
CASSTQSSGNTIYF once TRBV6-5
CASSPPWREGLYEQYF . TRBV7-9
CASRKTGTVETQYF . TRBV3-1/TRBV3-2
CASSPMGEGRNQPQHF . TRBV6-2/TRBV6-3
CASSRGQGTTYEQYF . TRBV18
CACKPLAGGLDEQFF . TRBV30
CASTFSAVNYGYTF . TRBV2
CASSWTGGNTEAFF . TRBV7-2
CASSPGLNQPQHF once TRBV18
CASRTGGYNSPLHF once TRBV7-2
CASKDRPNEKLFF . TRBV19
CASSPRGYGYTF . TRBV6-6
CASSFAGTGGNSSPLHF . TRBV18
CASGQSTDTQYF . TRBV5-1
CASSISRQVPTGELFF . TRBV19
CASSIPTSGSIDEQFF . TRBV11-2
CASSVGRASSYNEQFF . TRBV2
CASSLDFSYPPREAFF once TRBV7-6
CASLDGQGGTGELFF . TRBV6-1